The 17 T cell receptor beta chains in this list originate from one sample, sequenced in a study of T cell changes during pregnancy in multiple sclerosis. TCRdb's copy holds only in-frame clones and misses some; the assay was immunoSEQ multiplex PCR. This sample has tens of thousands of clones, with 88% found just once. Here the sequenced sample was CD8+ T cells from peripheral blood mononuclear cells, taken after pregnancy. Every receptor here comes from a female donor in good health, enrolled as a control in a pregnancy study.

This chain uses TRBV27 with TRBJ1-5, with TRBD1 matching over 7 bases. The CDR3 covers 15 residues. Unmatched junction bases numbered 6, after V lost 6 bases and J lost 1 base. Germline V gene data show CDR1 as MNHEY and CDR2 as SMNVEV (reference sequence). The CDR3 DNA is TGTGCCAGCAGAGTTACAGGGGTGAGCAATCAGCCCCAGCATTTT. Its translation: CASRVTGVSNQPQHF.

V and J are TRBV4-3 and TRBJ1-4; 7 nucleotides line up with TRBD1. This CDR3 spans 15 amino acids. V was pared by 4 bases and J by 5 bases, with 7 bases of the junction left unmatched. Germline V gene data show CDR1 as LGHNA and CDR2 as YSLEER. DNA of the CDR3: TGCGCCAGCAGCCGAACGGGACAGATCAATGAAAAACTGTTTTTT. This encodes CASSRTGQINEKLFF.

This sequence joins TRBV9 and TRBJ1-5; 7 bases align to TRBD1. The CDR3 has 14 residues. V gave up 3 bases and J gave up 3 bases; unmatched junction bases: 3. Germline V lookup: CDR1 SGDLS, CDR2 YYNGEE. CDR3 in amino acids: CASSEGQFNQPQHF. The CDR3 DNA sequence: TGTGCCAGCAGCGAGGGACAGTTCAATCAGCCCCAGCATTTT.

V usage is TRBV7-2 and J usage is TRBJ2-5, with TRBD1 matching 7 bases. This CDR3 contains 14 residues. With V trimmed by 1 base and J by 4 bases, 3 bases remained unmatched. Germline lookup yields CDR1 SGHTA and CDR2 FQGNSA. The CDR3 region is CASSLGAGGETQYF. CDR3 sequence (DNA): TGTGCCAGCAGCTTAGGGGCAGGGGGAGAGACCCAGTACTTC. The whole variable domain, filled in from reference TRBV7-2 and TRBJ2-5, reads GAGVSQSPSNKVTEKGKDVELRCDPISGHTALYWYRQSLGQGLEFLIYFQGNSAPDKSGLPSDRFSAERTGGSVSTLTIQRTQQEDSAVYLCASSLGAGGETQYFGPGTRLLVL.

The chain combines TRBV6-5 with TRBJ2-3; D not certain. V dropped 0 bases and J dropped 10 bases, with 11 bases sitting between them. The length of the CDR3 is 13 residues. Germline-derived CDR1 and CDR2 are MNHEY and SVGAGI. DNA for the CDR3: TGTGCCAGCAGTTACTCGCGCAGGAATGCGCAGTATTTT. Protein sequence: CASSYSRRNAQYF.

The rearrangement links TRBV4-1 to TRBJ1-5; a possible D gene is TRBD1 (5 bases). The CDR3 contains 14 residues. Looked up from germline, CDR1 is MGHRA and CDR2 is YSYEKL. The V gene lost 1 base and the J gene lost 4 bases, with 8 bases spanning the gap. The CDR3 reads CASSQGAGNQPQHF. The CDR3 coding sequence is TGCGCCAGCAGCCAAGGGGCAGGGAATCAGCCCCAGCATTTT.

DNA of the CDR3: TGTGCCAGTGGGACTTCTATCGGCAATCAGCCCCAGCATTTT. Translating gives CASGTSIGNQPQHF. The chain recombines TRBV7-9 with TRBJ1-5; tentative D call: TRBD1 (5 bases). The CDR3 covers 14 residues. Germline V lookup: CDR1 SEHNR, CDR2 FQNEAQ (reference sequence). Trimming took 9 bases from V and 2 from J, leaving 14 bases between them.

The chain's CDR3 is CATSQRSGIQPQHF. The CDR3 nucleotides read TGTGCCACCAGCCAGAGATCAGGGATTCAGCCCCAGCATTTT. The genes are TRBV15 and TRBJ1-5, with a possible D match to TRBD1 (5 bases). The CDR3 contains 14 residues. CDR1 and CDR2 from the germline V gene are LNHNV and YYDKDF (reference sequence). Trimming left V 5 bases short and J 6 bases short, with 14 bases between.

This clone was detected a few times. The V gene is TRBV5-5, the J gene TRBJ1-6; TRBD1 aligns across 10 bases. With V trimmed by 4 bases and J by 11 bases, 12 bases remained unmatched. This CDR3 has 16 amino acids. Germline V CDR1 and CDR2: SGHKS, YYEKEE (reference sequence). The chain's CDR3 is CASSLPGQGLVPPLHF. In DNA, the CDR3 is TGTGCCAGCAGCCTACCGGGACAGGGGCTGGTCCCACCCCTCCACTTT.

DNA of the CDR3: TGCGCCAGCAGCTCCGAAGGGGGACGGAATACGCAGTATTTT. It yields the protein CASSSEGGRNTQYF. The chain links TRBV4-1 to TRBJ2-3; a possible D gene is TRBD1 (6 bases). This CDR3 comprises 14 residues. Looked up from germline, CDR1 is MGHRA and CDR2 is YSYEKL. V was cut by 5 bases and J by 7 bases, with 16 bases left in between.

The CDR3, as DNA: TGTGCCAGCAGCTCCGGGACTCGGCATGAGCAGTTCTTC. Amino acid sequence: CASSSGTRHEQFF. The rearrangement joins TRBV7-9 to TRBJ2-1; D is perhaps TRBD2 (6 bases). The germline CDR1 and CDR2 sequences are SEHNR and FQNEAQ (reference sequence). V shed 4 bases and J shed 8 bases, with 12 bases lying between them. The CDR3 runs to 13 residues.

This clone occurred a few times. This chain connects TRBV30 to TRBJ2-7; D not resolved. Looked up from germline, CDR1 is GTSNPN and CDR2 is SVGIG (reference sequence). The CDR3 spans 13 residues. Trimming took 0 bases from V and 5 from J, leaving 11 bases between them. The CDR3 DNA reads as TGTGCCTGGAGTGTCAACAATTTGGACGAGCAGTACTTC. It codes for CAWSVNNLDEQYF.

This clone was recorded only once. The CDR3 here is CASSLGLLAKNIQYF. As DNA, the CDR3 is TGTGCCAGCAGCTTGGGACTATTAGCCAAAAACATTCAGTACTTC. The rearrangement links TRBV7-9 to TRBJ2-4, with TRBD2 matching over 7 bases. Germline CDR1 is SEHNR and CDR2 is FQNEAQ (reference sequence). Trimming took 3 bases from V and 0 from J; bases not matched to a gene: 2. The CDR3 loop spans 15 amino acids.

The chain recombines TRBV4-3 with TRBJ1-6, with D perhaps TRBD1 (5 bases). Germline CDR1 is LGHNA and CDR2 is YSLEER. V lost 0 bases and J lost 7, with 13 bases in between. The CDR3 contains 16 residues. CDR3 amino acids: CASSQEPSDSNSPLHF. The CDR3 DNA sequence: TGCGCCAGCAGCCAAGAACCCTCAGACAGCAATTCACCCCTCCACTTT.

This chain joins TRBV2 and TRBJ1-6; no firm D call. Germline V gene data show CDR1 as SNHLY and CDR2 as FYNNEI. Deletions cut 0 bases from V and 6 bases from J, with 9 bases between. The CDR3 runs 15 residues. This CDR3 is CASSEAGELNSPLHF. CDR3 nucleotides: TGTGCCAGCAGTGAAGCCGGTGAGCTTAATTCACCCCTCCACTTT.

This chain joins TRBV7-9 and TRBJ1-1; 9 nucleotides line up with TRBD1. CDR1 and CDR2 from the germline V gene are SEHNR and FQNEAQ (reference sequence). The CDR3 consists of 14 residues. V shed 3 bases, J shed 2 bases, and the junction held 1 base outside the gene matches. The CDR3 DNA sequence: TGTGCCAGCAGCTTGGGACAGGGAAACACTGAAGCTTTCTTT. Protein sequence: CASSLGQGNTEAFF.

The chain joins TRBV4-2 to TRBJ2-3; D is possibly TRBD2 (6 bases). V shed 4 bases and J shed 8 bases, with 25 bases lying between them. Germline CDR1 and CDR2: LGHNA and YNFKEQ. This CDR3 has 17 amino acids. CDR3 DNA sequence: TGTGCCAGCAGCCCGGTAGCGGAGAGGCCCCCCGGGGGTACGCAGTATTTT. As protein: CASSPVAERPPGGTQYF.